The present T cell receptor beta chain was sequenced within a study of cytomegalovirus exposure and HLA in healthy donors. This clone was recorded at least ten times. Germline values: CDR1 SEHNR, CDR2 FQNEAQ (reference sequence). There are 17 residues in the CDR3. Trimming removed 7 bases at V and 2 bases at J, with 22 bases between. PCR primers comprised 60 Vbeta and 13 Jbeta primers. Generated by immunoSEQ multiplex PCR, the TCRdb table keeps only in-frame clones and is missing some. Here the sample spans some 28,000 clones, 62% being singletons. The V call is TRBV7-9, the J call TRBJ2-3; D may be TRBD2 (6 bases). The origin of this receptor is a male donor in good health and CMV-seropositive. What was sequenced was PBMCs. The CDR3 loop is CASIPLISPGATDTQYF. CDR3 DNA: TGTGCCAGCATCCCGCTAATTTCACCGGGAGCCACAGATACGCAGTATTTT.